This T cell receptor (beta chain) was profiled in a study of T cell changes during pregnancy in multiple sclerosis. Assay: immunoSEQ multiplex PCR; the TCRdb copy retains only in-frame clones and omits some. The repertoire holds under 25,000 clones, with about 90% as singletons. The ends lost 2 bases at V and 5 bases at J; junction bases unmatched: 13. The CDR3 has 17 amino acids. CDR1 and CDR2 from the germline V gene are SGHRS and YFSETQ. The rearrangement uses TRBV5-1 and TRBJ2-5; 9 bases are shared with TRBD1. The source is a female donor with multiple sclerosis, enrolled in a pregnancy study. The material sequenced was CD8+ T cells from peripheral blood mononuclear cells, taken after pregnancy. The CDR3 sequence: CASSLIITGTGRETQYF. The CDR3 nucleotides read TGCGCCAGCAGCTTAATAATAACCGGGACAGGGCGGGAGACCCAGTACTTC.